These 13 T cell receptor beta chains share one sample of origin, sequenced in a study of CD8 T cells in ankylosing spondylitis. TCRdb recomputed calls from the 5' RACE reads with MiXCR, one row per CDR3 protein. Here the sample spans 200,000 to 300,000 distinct CDR3 sequences, around 25% being singletons. The sample taken for sequencing was blood, either unsorted or a sorted T cell fraction (not recorded which). Source of these receptors: a male donor with ankylosing spondylitis or in good health (not recorded which).

This clonotype was counted at least ten times. This rearrangement joins TRBV3-1 to TRBJ2-1, with 7 bases identical to TRBD2. CDR1 LGHDT and CDR2 YNNKEL come from the germline V gene (reference sequence). The CDR3 extends over 14 amino acids. V dropped 4 bases and J dropped 8; count of bases not matched to a gene: 8. The CDR3 nucleotides read TGTGCCAGCAGCCCCACGCTGACTAGCCATGAGCAGTTCTTC. It translates to CASSPTLTSHEQFF.

The gene calls are TRBV9 and TRBJ2-1, with D possibly TRBD1 on 6 matching bases. Germline CDR1 reads SGDLS; CDR2 reads YYNGEE. Trimming left V 2 bases short and J 5 bases short, with 14 bases between. The CDR3 is made up of 15 amino acids. Here the CDR3 reads CASSVRQGFNNEQFF. The CDR3 region has the DNA TGTGCCAGCAGCGTCCGGCAGGGGTTCAACAATGAGCAGTTCTTC.

V and J are TRBV20-1 and TRBJ2-5, with D hard to call. Germline CDR1 and CDR2: DFQATT and SNEGSKA (reference sequence). With 2 bases removed from V and 2 bases from J, the gap between germline ends came to 12 bases. The CDR3 extends over 14 amino acids. The CDR3 here is CSARKPKQQETQYF. As DNA, the CDR3 is TGCAGTGCTAGAAAACCGAAGCAACAAGAGACCCAGTACTTC.

The chain combines TRBV6-5 with TRBJ2-3; 7 bases line up with TRBD1. Germline trimming cut 2 bases from V and 2 bases from J; bases unmatched to any gene: 4. The CDR3 runs 15 residues. Germline V gene data show CDR1 as MNHEY and CDR2 as SVGAGI. CDR3 nucleotide sequence: TGTGCCAGCAGTTACCGAGGGACAGTCACAGATACGCAGTATTTT. Translation gives CASSYRGTVTDTQYF.

This chain links TRBV12-3 or TRBV12-4 with TRBJ2-3; 12 bases are a match to TRBD1. With 6 bases clipped from V and 0 bases from J, the junction kept 7 bases outside the gene matches. The CDR3 covers 17 residues. CDR3 protein: CASRSSGQGASTDTQYF. DNA of the CDR3: TGTGCCAGCAGGTCCTCGGGACAGGGGGCCAGCACAGATACGCAGTATTTT.

This clonotype was seen ten or more times. This chain links TRBV3-1 with TRBJ2-1; the D gene is possibly TRBD1 (5 bases). The V end was cut by 1 base, the J end by 6 bases, with 7 bases between. There are 13 residues in the CDR3. The germline gives CDR1 LGHDT, CDR2 YNNKEL (reference sequence). CDR3 protein: CASSQGQGNEQFF. The CDR3 DNA reads as TGTGCCAGCAGCCAAGGGCAGGGCAATGAGCAGTTCTTC.

There are a few counts of this clonotype. This chain connects TRBV11-2 to TRBJ2-3; TRBD1 agrees at 8 bases. V was clipped by 7 bases and J by 4 bases; unmatched bases: 4. This CDR3 spans 13 amino acids. Germline V lookup: CDR1 SGHAT, CDR2 FQNNGV. The CDR3 is CASTTTGADTQYF. CDR3 sequence (DNA): TGTGCCAGCACCACGACAGGGGCAGATACGCAGTATTTT.

DNA of the CDR3: TGTGCCATCAGTGAGGGCCAGGCTTTTGGTAATTCACCCCTCCACTTT. This codes for CAISEGQAFGNSPLHF. The chain is built from TRBV10-3 and TRBJ1-6; D ambiguous. The CDR3 totals 16 residues. V lost 2 bases, J lost 6 bases, and 14 bases lay in between. Germline assignment: CDR1 ENHRY and CDR2 SYGVKD.

V and J are TRBV9 and TRBJ2-5, with 11 bases identical to TRBD2. The CDR3 extends over 15 amino acids. V lost 1 base to trimming and J lost 4 bases; unmatched junction nucleotides: 3. Germline V lookup: CDR1 SGDLS, CDR2 YYNGEE. CDR3 in DNA: TGTGCCAGCAGCGTACGTAGCGGGGGGGTAGAGACCCAGTACTTC. It encodes CASSVRSGGVETQYF. The full variable domain, in which reference TRBV9 and TRBJ2-5 provide the parts outside the CDR3, is DSGVTQTPKHLITATGQRVTLRCSPRSGDLSVYWYQQSLDQGLQFLIQYYNGEERAKGNILERFSAQQFPDLHSELNLSSLELGDSALYFCASSVRSGGVETQYFGPGTRLLVL.

The rearrangement links TRBV10-3 to TRBJ2-1, with no clear D. Germline CDR1 reads ENHRY; CDR2 reads SYGVKD. This CDR3 region has 10 residues. With 8 bases removed from V and 6 bases from J, the gap between germline ends came to 5 bases. As DNA, the CDR3 is TGTGCCATCGGTCTCAATGAGCAGTTCTTC. As protein: CAIGLNEQFF.

This rearrangement joins TRBV20-1 to TRBJ2-1, with 7 bases fitting TRBD2. The CDR3 runs 12 residues. The trim removed 2 bases at V and 9 bases at J, leaving 4 bases unmatched. The germline gives CDR1 DFQATT, CDR2 SNEGSKA (reference sequence). This CDR3 is CSARLTSFEQFF. The DNA of the CDR3 is TGCAGTGCTAGATTGACTAGCTTTGAGCAGTTCTTC.

In this sample, this clonotype turned up many times. The CDR3 is CASISGRFGQPQHF. CDR3 bases: TGTGCCAGCATCTCTGGGAGGTTTGGGCAGCCCCAGCATTTT. This chain joins TRBV28 and TRBJ1-5; D uncertain. The CDR3 runs 14 residues. Germline V gene sequence: CDR1 MDHEN, CDR2 SYDVKM. V lost 7 bases, J lost 7 bases, and 17 bases lay in between. The variable domain in full, completed from reference TRBV28 and TRBJ1-5, reads DVKVTQSSRYLVKRTGEKVFLECVQDMDHENMFWYRQDPGLGLRLIYFSYDVKMKEKGDIPEGYSVSREKKERFSLILESASTNQTSMYLCASISGRFGQPQHFGDGTRLSIL.

This clonotype was detected many times. The rearrangement links TRBV28 to TRBJ2-7; 7 nucleotides match TRBD1. The V and J ends lost 8 bases and 7 bases, in that order; junction bases with no gene match: 17. The CDR3 spans 15 residues. Germline loops: CDR1 MDHEN, CDR2 SYDVKM. CDR3 DNA: TGTGCCAGCGGTCCCGGGACAGACTATAAAATGGAGCAGTACTTC. Residues: CASGPGTDYKMEQYF.